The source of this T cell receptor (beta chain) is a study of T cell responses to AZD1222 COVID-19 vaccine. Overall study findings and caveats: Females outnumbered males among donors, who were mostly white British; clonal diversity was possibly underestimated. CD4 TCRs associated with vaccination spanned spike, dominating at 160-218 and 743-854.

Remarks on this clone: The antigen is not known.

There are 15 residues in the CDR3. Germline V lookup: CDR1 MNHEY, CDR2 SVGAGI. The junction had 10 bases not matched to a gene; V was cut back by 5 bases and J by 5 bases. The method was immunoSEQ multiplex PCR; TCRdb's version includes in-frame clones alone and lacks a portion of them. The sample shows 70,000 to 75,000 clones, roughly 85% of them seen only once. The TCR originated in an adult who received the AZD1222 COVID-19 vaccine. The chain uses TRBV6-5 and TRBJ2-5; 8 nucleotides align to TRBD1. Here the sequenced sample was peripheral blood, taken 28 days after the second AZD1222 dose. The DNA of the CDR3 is TGTGCCAGCAGTACCTCCCGGACAGGGTATGAGACCCAGTACTTC. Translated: CASSTSRTGYETQYF.